The 7 T cell receptor beta chains below all came from one sample that was sequenced in a study of response to subunit inactivated influenza vaccine (dated 2018 in TCRdb). To prepare the library, RT-PCR was applied. Sequencing was carried out with an Illumina HiSeq 2500. Through fastp at Q25 and MiXCR, TCRdb rebuilt clones from the public reads, retaining in-frame beta chains. Here each entry gathers all rows of one CDR3 protein and keeps the most common genes and DNA. The sample contains approximately 700,000 distinct CDR3 sequences, approximately 15% of them found a single time. The ten biggest clones cover approximately 7% of the sample. The sample consisted of PBMCs from blood, taken 14 to 15 days before vaccination. Source of these receptors: a man aged 45-60 years who received an inactivated influenza vaccine. Donor details come from another sample of the same person, matched by shared clones.

This clonotype was seen a handful of times. The chain uses TRBV2 and TRBJ2-7, with D unclear. The ends were cut back, 3 bases at V and 8 bases at J, with 20 bases in the middle. This CDR3 has 15 residues. CDR1 and CDR2 from the germline V gene are SNHLY and FYNNEI. CDR3 sequence: CASSENKPNGGKQYF. CDR3 coding DNA: TGTGCCAGCAGTGAGAACAAGCCAAACGGTGGGAAGCAGTACTTC.

This clonotype has at least ten counts. V usage is TRBV29-1 and J usage is TRBJ2-7; 9 bases agree with TRBD2. V lost 4 bases to trimming and J lost 7 bases; unmatched junction nucleotides: 14. CDR1 is SQVTM and CDR2 is ANQGSEA in the germline V gene. This CDR3 comprises 15 residues. CDR3 region: CSVARGSGGPKEQYF. CDR3 nucleotide sequence: TGCAGCGTTGCCCGGGGTAGCGGGGGCCCTAAGGAGCAGTACTTC.

This clonotype was found a few times. The rearrangement uses TRBV27 and TRBJ2-4, with a weak D call TRBD1 (6 bases). Deletions cut 5 bases from V and 10 bases from J, with 15 bases between. CDR3 length equals 13 residues. Germline V gene lookup returns CDR1 MNHEY and CDR2 SMNVEV (reference sequence). In nucleotides, the CDR3 is TGTGCCAGCAGTGAGCTCGGACAGAAGATTCAGTACTTC. The encoded protein is CASSELGQKIQYF.

The chain is built from TRBV11-2 and TRBJ2-7, with D possibly matching TRBD2 (6 bases). Trimming removed 4 bases from V and 2 bases from J, with 12 bases in between. CDR3 length: 14 amino acids. From germline, CDR1 is SGHAT and CDR2 FQNNGV. As DNA, the CDR3 is TGTGCCAGCAGCTGGGAGGCTCGTACCTACGAGCAGTACTTC. Encoded protein: CASSWEARTYEQYF. Complete variable domain (other parts from reference TRBV11-2 and TRBJ2-7): EAGVAQSPRYKIIEKRQSVAFWCNPISGHATLYWYQQILGQGPKLLIQFQNNGVVDDSQLPKDRFSAERLKGVDSTLKIQPAKLEDSAVYLCASSWEARTYEQYFGPGTRLTVT.

For this clonotype: With a much larger clone just one base away, this may be a read error. The genes are TRBV20-1 and TRBJ2-2; D might be TRBD2 (5 bases). The CDR3 covers 17 residues. Per germline, CDR1 DFQATT and CDR2 SNEGSKA (reference sequence). Here the CDR3 reads CCASRARGSSNTGELFF. The CDR3 DNA reads as TGCTGTGCTAGTAGGGCCCGGGGTAGCTCGAACACCGGGGAGCTGTTTTTT.

In nucleotides, the CDR3 is TGTGCCAGCATCAGACTTCCCTACGAGCAGTACTTC. Its protein is CASIRLPYEQYF. The genes are TRBV6-2 or TRBV6-3 and TRBJ2-7; D gene ambiguous. Germline V gene data show CDR1 as MNHEY and CDR2 as SVGEGT. CDR3 length: 12 amino acids. Trimming shortened V by 7 bases and J by 2 bases, and 9 bases separated the two germline ends.

This clonotype was seen at least ten times. The chain combines TRBV10-2 with TRBJ1-6; D remains ambiguous. The CDR3 contains 14 residues. CDR1 is WSHSY, CDR2 SAAADI, per germline. The V gene lost 6 bases and the J gene lost 9 bases, with 15 bases spanning the gap. The CDR3 DNA reads TGCGCCAGCAGCACCGGGAAAGGCCTTTCACCCCTCCACTTT. Encoded protein: CASSTGKGLSPLHF.